A selection of T cell receptor beta chains follows, all from one sample in a study of Graves' ophthalmopathy and Graves' hyperthyroidism. Via MiXCR, TCRdb re-called the multiplex PCR reads, giving one row per CDR3 protein. The table shows almost 750,000 distinct CDR3 sequences, with 40% occurring only once. The sequencing sample was made of peripheral blood. Receptor source: an adult man with Graves' ophthalmopathy. Each CDR3 is given with its conserved first and last residue. The D gene is left open where the match is weak. Rows may omit the clone size; those that give it use once, few, many or a size class.

cdr3_nt: TGTGCCAGCTCGAGGACAATGAACACTGGAGCTTTCTTT
cdr3_aa: CASSRTMNTGAFF
v_call: TRBV2
j_call: TRBJ1-1
d_call: NA
clone_size: NA

cdr3_nt: TGTGCCAGCAGCGTAACGTCCGGGGAGCTGTTTTTT
cdr3_aa: CASSVTSGELFF
v_call: TRBV9
j_call: TRBJ2-2
d_call: NA
clone_size: many

cdr3_nt: TGTGCCAGCAGCCCTTTTCCCCTAGGACAGGAGAACACTGAAGCTTTCTTT
cdr3_aa: CASSPFPLGQENTEAFF
v_call: TRBV7-2
j_call: TRBJ1-1
d_call: TRBD1
clone_size: few

cdr3_nt: TGTGCCAGCAGTTTTGCTACTAGCGGGGATCAAGAGACCCAGTACTTC
cdr3_aa: CASSFATSGDQETQYF
v_call: TRBV7-2
j_call: TRBJ2-5
d_call: TRBD2
clone_size: NA

cdr3_nt: TGTGCCAGCAGCGTAGAGGCAGATCGAGGCGGCTACACCTTC
cdr3_aa: CASSVEADRGGYTF
v_call: TRBV9
j_call: TRBJ1-2
d_call: NA
clone_size: NA

cdr3_nt: TGTGCCAGCAGTTGGGGACAGGGCGCTGAAGCTTTCTTT
cdr3_aa: CASSWGQGAEAFF
v_call: TRBV12-3/TRBV12-4
j_call: TRBJ1-1
d_call: TRBD1
clone_size: NA

cdr3_nt: TGTGCCAGCTGTCCCGGGACGGACCCTACGAGGCAGTACTTC
cdr3_aa: CASCPGTDPTRQYF
v_call: TRBV9
j_call: TRBJ2-7
d_call: NA
clone_size: NA

cdr3_nt: TGTGCCAGCAGTTTCAACAGGGGCACTGAAGCTTTCTTT
cdr3_aa: CASSFNRGTEAFF
v_call: TRBV2
j_call: TRBJ1-1
d_call: TRBD1
clone_size: NA

cdr3_nt: TGCAGCGTTGAAGGTTCAGGGGAAGTCGACTACGAGCAGTACTTC
cdr3_aa: CSVEGSGEVDYEQYF
v_call: TRBV29-1
j_call: TRBJ2-7
d_call: NA
clone_size: many

cdr3_nt: TGTGCCAGCTCACCAGGGTTGGGGCGCTACGAGCAGTACTTC
cdr3_aa: CASSPGLGRYEQYF
v_call: TRBV14
j_call: TRBJ2-7
d_call: NA
clone_size: few

cdr3_nt: TGTGCCAGCAGTTTACAGGCTGGGGAGACCCAGTACTTC
cdr3_aa: CASSLQAGETQYF
v_call: TRBV12-3/TRBV12-4
j_call: TRBJ2-5
d_call: NA
clone_size: many

cdr3_nt: TGTGCCAGCAGCTTGATCGACAGGATGAACACTGAAGCTTTCTTT
cdr3_aa: CASSLIDRMNTEAFF
v_call: TRBV7-8
j_call: TRBJ1-1
d_call: NA
clone_size: NA

cdr3_nt: TGCGTCAGCAGCCGTACCGGGACGGCGAACACTGAAGCTTTCTTT
cdr3_aa: CVSSRTGTANTEAFF
v_call: TRBV2
j_call: TRBJ1-1
d_call: NA
clone_size: NA

cdr3_nt: TGTGCCAGCAGCCAAGATTCAGAGTGGGGGGGAGAGACCCAGTACTTC
cdr3_aa: CASSQDSEWGGETQYF
v_call: TRBV7-8
j_call: TRBJ2-5
d_call: TRBD2
clone_size: NA

cdr3_nt: TGCAGTGCCACAGGGGCCTACTACGAGCAGTACTTC
cdr3_aa: CSATGAYYEQYF
v_call: TRBV20-1
j_call: TRBJ2-7
d_call: TRBD1
clone_size: many

cdr3_nt: TGTGCCAGCAGTTACCGGGCGGAGACCCAGCATTTT
cdr3_aa: CASSYRAETQHF
v_call: TRBV10-3
j_call: TRBJ1-5
d_call: NA
clone_size: NA

cdr3_nt: TGTGCCAGCAGCTGGGACAAGGGGGCTAGCAATCAGCCCCAGCATTTT
cdr3_aa: CASSWDKGASNQPQHF
v_call: TRBV7-9
j_call: TRBJ1-5
d_call: TRBD1
clone_size: NA

cdr3_nt: TGTGCCAGCAGCTCACGGGACAGGGTATTTGGAAACACCATATATTTT
cdr3_aa: CASSSRDRVFGNTIYF
v_call: TRBV7-8
j_call: TRBJ1-3
d_call: TRBD1
clone_size: few

cdr3_nt: TGTGCCATCAGTGATGCCCAACCGGGGGGGACTTTC
cdr3_aa: CAISDAQPGGTF
v_call: TRBV10-3
j_call: TRBJ2-6
d_call: TRBD2
clone_size: NA

cdr3_nt: TGTGCCATCAGTTCCGGGACAGGCCAGCTAGGAGCGTCCGAGCAGTACTTC
cdr3_aa: CAISSGTGQLGASEQYF
v_call: TRBV6-5
j_call: TRBJ2-7
d_call: TRBD1
clone_size: NA

cdr3_nt: TGTGCCACTCGACAGGGGGCGGTTTCCAATCAGCCCCAGCATTTT
cdr3_aa: CATRQGAVSNQPQHF
v_call: TRBV19
j_call: TRBJ1-5
d_call: TRBD1
clone_size: few

cdr3_nt: TGCGCCAGCAGCCAAGATGCAGTCGGCAATCAGCCCCAGCATTTT
cdr3_aa: CASSQDAVGNQPQHF
v_call: TRBV4-1
j_call: TRBJ1-5
d_call: NA
clone_size: few

cdr3_nt: TGTGCCAGCAGTTCACCCCGCAGGGGGGCCTACGAGCAGTACTTC
cdr3_aa: CASSSPRRGAYEQYF
v_call: TRBV10-3
j_call: TRBJ2-7
d_call: NA
clone_size: NA

cdr3_nt: TGTGCCAGCAGTCCACCCGGGACAGCATATGGCTACACCTTC
cdr3_aa: CASSPPGTAYGYTF
v_call: TRBV9
j_call: TRBJ1-2
d_call: TRBD1
clone_size: NA

cdr3_nt: TGTGCCAGCTCACCAAACAGGGATGGCTACACCTTC
cdr3_aa: CASSPNRDGYTF
v_call: TRBV12-3/TRBV12-4
j_call: TRBJ1-2
d_call: NA
clone_size: NA

cdr3_nt: TGTGCCAGCAGCTTAGCGGGGCTAGCGCCCGAGCAGTACTTC
cdr3_aa: CASSLAGLAPEQYF
v_call: TRBV7-2
j_call: TRBJ2-7
d_call: NA
clone_size: many

cdr3_nt: TGTGCCAGCAGTTTCCGGGCCGAAGAGACCCAGTACTTC
cdr3_aa: CASSFRAEETQYF
v_call: TRBV2
j_call: TRBJ2-5
d_call: NA
clone_size: NA

cdr3_nt: TGTGCCAGCAGGTCGACCGGGCTGGTGGGGGATAACTATGGCTACACCTTC
cdr3_aa: CASRSTGLVGDNYGYTF
v_call: TRBV25-1
j_call: TRBJ1-2
d_call: NA
clone_size: NA

cdr3_nt: TGTGCCAGCAGTTTCTGGGACTCTAGCAATCAGCCCCAGCATTTT
cdr3_aa: CASSFWDSSNQPQHF
v_call: TRBV12-3/TRBV12-4
j_call: TRBJ1-5
d_call: NA
clone_size: NA

cdr3_nt: TGTGCCAGCAGCTTAGGGGATTCGTCCGAGCAGTACTTC
cdr3_aa: CASSLGDSSEQYF
v_call: TRBV7-3
j_call: TRBJ2-7
d_call: NA
clone_size: NA

cdr3_nt: TGCAGTGCTAGTGGACAGGGTACCCAAGAGACCCAGTACTTC
cdr3_aa: CSASGQGTQETQYF
v_call: TRBV20-1
j_call: TRBJ2-5
d_call: TRBD1
clone_size: few

cdr3_nt: TGTGCCAGCAGTCCCTCCAGTTTGATAAAAGAGACCCAGTACTTC
cdr3_aa: CASSPSSLIKETQYF
v_call: TRBV12-5
j_call: TRBJ2-5
d_call: NA
clone_size: few

cdr3_nt: TGTGCCAGCAGCCAAGAACTTGCGGCAGGGCCATATGGCTACACCTTC
cdr3_aa: CASSQELAAGPYGYTF
v_call: TRBV9
j_call: TRBJ1-2
d_call: NA
clone_size: NA

cdr3_nt: TGTGCCAGCAGCCCAGGGGGGGGGTCGGGGGCCAACGTCCTGACTTTC
cdr3_aa: CASSPGGGSGANVLTF
v_call: TRBV7-9
j_call: TRBJ2-6
d_call: NA
clone_size: many

cdr3_nt: TGTGCCAGCAGCTTAGCGTTCGGACAGGGGAATAATTCACCCCTCCACTTT
cdr3_aa: CASSLAFGQGNNSPLHF
v_call: TRBV7-9
j_call: TRBJ1-6
d_call: TRBD1
clone_size: NA

cdr3_nt: TGCAGCGTTGAAGACTCCGGGACAGGGGTCGCTGAAGCTTTCTTT
cdr3_aa: CSVEDSGTGVAEAFF
v_call: TRBV29-1
j_call: TRBJ1-1
d_call: TRBD1
clone_size: many

cdr3_nt: TGTGCCAGCAGCGTAGTAAGGGACACCGGGGAGCTGTTTTTT
cdr3_aa: CASSVVRDTGELFF
v_call: TRBV9
j_call: TRBJ2-2
d_call: NA
clone_size: many

cdr3_nt: TGCAGTGCTAGAGATTCCTTCATGAACACTGAAGCTTTCTTT
cdr3_aa: CSARDSFMNTEAFF
v_call: TRBV20-1
j_call: TRBJ1-1
d_call: NA
clone_size: NA

cdr3_nt: TGTGCCAGCAGCCTCCCACCGCCTGGAAACACCATATATTTT
cdr3_aa: CASSLPPPGNTIYF
v_call: TRBV10-3
j_call: TRBJ1-3
d_call: NA
clone_size: NA

cdr3_nt: TGCAGTGCTAGAGATGGGACAGAAACCCGGTGGAACACCTTC
cdr3_aa: CSARDGTETRWNTF
v_call: TRBV20-1
j_call: TRBJ1-2
d_call: TRBD1
clone_size: NA

cdr3_nt: TGCAGCGGGACCGGGACAGGGGGGGAGACCCAGTACTTC
cdr3_aa: CSGTGTGGETQYF
v_call: TRBV29-1
j_call: TRBJ2-5
d_call: TRBD1
clone_size: many